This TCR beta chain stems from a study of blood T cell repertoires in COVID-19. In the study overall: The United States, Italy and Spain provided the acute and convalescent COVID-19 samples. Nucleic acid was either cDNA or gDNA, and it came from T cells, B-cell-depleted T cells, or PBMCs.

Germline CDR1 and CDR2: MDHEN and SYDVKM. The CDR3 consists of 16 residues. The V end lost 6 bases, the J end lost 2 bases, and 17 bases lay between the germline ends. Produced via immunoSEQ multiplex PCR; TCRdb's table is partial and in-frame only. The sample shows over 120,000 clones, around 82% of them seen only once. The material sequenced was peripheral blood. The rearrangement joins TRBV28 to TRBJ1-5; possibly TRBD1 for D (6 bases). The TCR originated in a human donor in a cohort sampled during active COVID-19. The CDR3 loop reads CASSGLGGGGNQPQHF. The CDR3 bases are TGTGCCAGCAGCGGCCTAGGGGGTGGTGGCAATCAGCCCCAGCATTTT. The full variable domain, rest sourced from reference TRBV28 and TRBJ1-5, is DVKVTQSSRYLVKRTGEKVFLECVQDMDHENMFWYRQDPGLGLRLIYFSYDVKMKEKGDIPEGYSVSREKKERFSLILESASTNQTSMYLCASSGLGGGGNQPQHFGDGTRLSIL.